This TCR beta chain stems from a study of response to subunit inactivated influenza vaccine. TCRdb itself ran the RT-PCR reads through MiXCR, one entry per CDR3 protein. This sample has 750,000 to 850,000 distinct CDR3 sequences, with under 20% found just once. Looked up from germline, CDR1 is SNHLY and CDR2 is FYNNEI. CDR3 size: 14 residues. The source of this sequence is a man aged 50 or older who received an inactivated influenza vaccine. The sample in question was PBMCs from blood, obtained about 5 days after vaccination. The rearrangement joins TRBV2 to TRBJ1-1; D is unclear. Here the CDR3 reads CATRGDPMNTEAFF. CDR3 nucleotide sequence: TGTGCTACGCGGGGAGACCCGATGAACACTGAAGCTTTCTTT.